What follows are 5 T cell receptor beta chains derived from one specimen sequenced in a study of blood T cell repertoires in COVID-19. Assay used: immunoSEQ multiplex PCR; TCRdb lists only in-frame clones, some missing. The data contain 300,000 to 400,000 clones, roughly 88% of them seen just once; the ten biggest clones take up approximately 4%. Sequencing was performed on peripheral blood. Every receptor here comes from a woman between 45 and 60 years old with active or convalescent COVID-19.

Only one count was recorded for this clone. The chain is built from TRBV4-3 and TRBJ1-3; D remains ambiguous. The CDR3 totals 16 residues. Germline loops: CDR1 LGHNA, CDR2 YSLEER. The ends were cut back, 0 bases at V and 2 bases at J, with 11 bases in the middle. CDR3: CASSQEATKTGNTIYF. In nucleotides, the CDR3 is TGCGCCAGCAGCCAAGAAGCCACCAAGACTGGAAACACCATATATTTT.

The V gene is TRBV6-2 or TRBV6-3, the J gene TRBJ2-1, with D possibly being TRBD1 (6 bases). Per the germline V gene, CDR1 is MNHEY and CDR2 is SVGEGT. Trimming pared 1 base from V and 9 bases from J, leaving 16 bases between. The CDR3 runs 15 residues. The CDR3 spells CASSYWDKPGGEQFF. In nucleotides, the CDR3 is TGTGCCAGCAGTTACTGGGACAAACCAGGAGGTGAGCAGTTCTTC.

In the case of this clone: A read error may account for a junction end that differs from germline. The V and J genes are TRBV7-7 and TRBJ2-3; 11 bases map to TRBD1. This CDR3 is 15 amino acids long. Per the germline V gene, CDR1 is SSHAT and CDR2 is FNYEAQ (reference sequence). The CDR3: CASSAGQGASDTQYF. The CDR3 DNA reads TGTGCTAGCAGCGCCGGACAGGGGGCCTCAGATACGCAGTATTTT.

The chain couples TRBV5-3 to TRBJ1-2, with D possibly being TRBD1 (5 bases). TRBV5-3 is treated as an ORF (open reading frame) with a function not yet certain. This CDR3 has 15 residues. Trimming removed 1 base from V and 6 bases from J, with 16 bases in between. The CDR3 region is CARSLFGTGLHGYTF. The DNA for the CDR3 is TGTGCCAGAAGCTTGTTTGGAACAGGCCTGCATGGCTACACCTTC.

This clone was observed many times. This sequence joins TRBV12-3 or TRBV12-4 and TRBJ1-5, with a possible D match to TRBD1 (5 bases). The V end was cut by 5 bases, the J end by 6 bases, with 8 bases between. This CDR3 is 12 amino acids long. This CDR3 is CASSVRVQPQHF. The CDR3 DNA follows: TGTGCCAGCAGTGTCAGGGTTCAGCCCCAGCATTTT.